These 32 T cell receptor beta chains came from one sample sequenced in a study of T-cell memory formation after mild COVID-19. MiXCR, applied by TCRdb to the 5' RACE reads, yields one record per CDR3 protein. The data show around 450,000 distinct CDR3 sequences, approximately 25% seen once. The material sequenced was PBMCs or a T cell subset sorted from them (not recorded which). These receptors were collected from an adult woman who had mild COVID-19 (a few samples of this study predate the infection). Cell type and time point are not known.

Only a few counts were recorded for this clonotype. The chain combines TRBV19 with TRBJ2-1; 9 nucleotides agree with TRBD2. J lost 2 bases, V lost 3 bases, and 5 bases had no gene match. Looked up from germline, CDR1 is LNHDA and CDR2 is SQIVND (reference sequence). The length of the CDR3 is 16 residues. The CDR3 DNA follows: TGTGCCAGTAGTATGATTAGCGGGAGCCCCTACAATGAGCAGTTCTTC. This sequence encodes CASSMISGSPYNEQFF.

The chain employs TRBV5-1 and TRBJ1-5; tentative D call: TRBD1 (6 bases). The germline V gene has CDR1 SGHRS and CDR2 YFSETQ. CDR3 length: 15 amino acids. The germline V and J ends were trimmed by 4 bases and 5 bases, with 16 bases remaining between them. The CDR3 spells CASSVAGQTYQPQHF. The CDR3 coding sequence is TGCGCCAGCAGCGTTGCGGGACAAACATATCAGCCCCAGCATTTT.

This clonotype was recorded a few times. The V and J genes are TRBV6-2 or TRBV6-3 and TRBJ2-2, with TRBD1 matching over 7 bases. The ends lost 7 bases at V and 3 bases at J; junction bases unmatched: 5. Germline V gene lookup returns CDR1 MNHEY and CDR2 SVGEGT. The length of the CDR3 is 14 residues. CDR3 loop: CASNDRVDTGELFF. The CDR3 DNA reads TGTGCCAGCAACGACAGGGTGGACACCGGGGAGCTGTTTTTT.

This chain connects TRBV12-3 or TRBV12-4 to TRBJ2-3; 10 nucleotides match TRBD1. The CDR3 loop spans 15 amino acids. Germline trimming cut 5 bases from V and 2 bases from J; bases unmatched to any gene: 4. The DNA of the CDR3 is TGTGCCAGCAGTCCGGACAGGGGGTACACAGATACGCAGTATTTT. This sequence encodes CASSPDRGYTDTQYF.

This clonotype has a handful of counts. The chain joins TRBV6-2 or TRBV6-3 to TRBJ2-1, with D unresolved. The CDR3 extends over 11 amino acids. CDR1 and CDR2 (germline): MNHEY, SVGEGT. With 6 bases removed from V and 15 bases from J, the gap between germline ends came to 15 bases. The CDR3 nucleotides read TGTGCCAGCAGGCCGGACCCAAGGGCGTTCTTC. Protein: CASRPDPRAFF.

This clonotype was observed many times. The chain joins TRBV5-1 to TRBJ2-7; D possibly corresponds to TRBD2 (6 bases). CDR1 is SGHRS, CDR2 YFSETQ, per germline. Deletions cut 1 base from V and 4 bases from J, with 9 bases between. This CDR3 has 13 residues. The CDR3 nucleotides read TGCGCCAGCAGCTTGCAAGCGGGTTACGAGCAGTACTTC. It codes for CASSLQAGYEQYF. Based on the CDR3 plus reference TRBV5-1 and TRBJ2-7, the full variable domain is KAGVTQTPRYLIKTRGQQVTLSCSPISGHRSVSWYQQTPGQGLQFLFEYFSETQRNKGNFPGRFSGRQFSNSRSEMNVSTLELGDSALYLCASSLQAGYEQYFGPGTRLTVT.

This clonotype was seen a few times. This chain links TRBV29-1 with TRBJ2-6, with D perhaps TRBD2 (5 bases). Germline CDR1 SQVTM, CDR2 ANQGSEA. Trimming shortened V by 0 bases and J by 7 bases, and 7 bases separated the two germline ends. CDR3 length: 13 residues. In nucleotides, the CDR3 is TGCAGCGTTGAAGAAGCGGATGCCAACGTCCTGACTTTC. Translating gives CSVEEADANVLTF. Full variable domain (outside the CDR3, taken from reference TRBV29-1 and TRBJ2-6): SAVISQKPSRDICQRGTSLTIQCQVDSQVTMMFWYRQQPGQSLTLIATANQGSEATYESGFVIDKFPISRPNLTFSTLTVSNMSPEDSSIYLCSVEEADANVLTFGAGSRLTVL.

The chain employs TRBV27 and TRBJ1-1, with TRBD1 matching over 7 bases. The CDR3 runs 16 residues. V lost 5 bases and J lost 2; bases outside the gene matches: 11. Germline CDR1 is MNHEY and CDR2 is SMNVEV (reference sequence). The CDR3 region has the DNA TGTGCCAGCAGTCCCCTCCGCCGACAGGGAAACACTGAAGCTTTCTTT. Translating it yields CASSPLRRQGNTEAFF.

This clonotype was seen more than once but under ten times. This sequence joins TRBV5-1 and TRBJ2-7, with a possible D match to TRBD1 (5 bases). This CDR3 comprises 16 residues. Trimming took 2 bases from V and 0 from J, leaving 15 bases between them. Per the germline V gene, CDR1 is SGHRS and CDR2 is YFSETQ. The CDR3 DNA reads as TGCGCCAGCAGCTTTGACCCAGGGAAACGCTCCTACGAGCAGTACTTC. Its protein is CASSFDPGKRSYEQYF.

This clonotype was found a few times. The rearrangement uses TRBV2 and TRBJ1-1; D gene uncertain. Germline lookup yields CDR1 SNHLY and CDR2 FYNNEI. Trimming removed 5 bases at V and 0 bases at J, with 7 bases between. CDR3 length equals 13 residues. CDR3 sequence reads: CASSWIMNTEAFF. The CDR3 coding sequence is TGTGCCAGCAGTTGGATCATGAACACTGAAGCTTTCTTT.

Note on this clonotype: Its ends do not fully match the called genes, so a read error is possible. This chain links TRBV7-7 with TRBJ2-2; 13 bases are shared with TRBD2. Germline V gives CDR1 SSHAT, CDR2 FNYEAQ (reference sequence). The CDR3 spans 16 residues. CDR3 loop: CASSHQGLAGAGELFF. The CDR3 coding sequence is TGTGCTAGCAGCCACCAAGGACTAGCGGGAGCCGGGGAGCTGTTTTTT.

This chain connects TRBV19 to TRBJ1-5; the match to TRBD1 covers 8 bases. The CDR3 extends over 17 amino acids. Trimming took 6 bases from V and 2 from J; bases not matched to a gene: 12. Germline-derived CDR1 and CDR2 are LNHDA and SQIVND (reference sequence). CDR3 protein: CASRGVGQGRGNQPQHF. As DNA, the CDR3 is TGTGCCAGTAGGGGTGTCGGACAGGGTCGAGGCAATCAGCCCCAGCATTTT.

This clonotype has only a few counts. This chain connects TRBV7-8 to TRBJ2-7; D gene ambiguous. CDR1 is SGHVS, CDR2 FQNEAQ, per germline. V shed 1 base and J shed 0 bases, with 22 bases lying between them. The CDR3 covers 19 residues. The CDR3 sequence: CASSLGRSARMASSYEQYF. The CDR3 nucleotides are TGTGCCAGCAGCTTAGGTCGCAGTGCCAGGATGGCCAGCTCCTACGAGCAGTACTTC.

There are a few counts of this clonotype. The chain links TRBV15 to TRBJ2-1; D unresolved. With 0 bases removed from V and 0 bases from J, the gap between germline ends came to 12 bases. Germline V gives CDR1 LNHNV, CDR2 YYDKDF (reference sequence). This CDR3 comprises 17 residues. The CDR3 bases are TGTGCCACCAGCAGAGAGATCGGCCTCAGCTCCTACAATGAGCAGTTCTTC. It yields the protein CATSREIGLSSYNEQFF.

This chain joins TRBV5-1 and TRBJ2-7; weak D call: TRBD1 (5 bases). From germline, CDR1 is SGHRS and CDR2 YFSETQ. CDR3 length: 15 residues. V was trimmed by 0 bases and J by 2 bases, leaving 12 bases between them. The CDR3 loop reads CASSLGRPGTYEQYF. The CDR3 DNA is TGCGCCAGCAGCTTGGGTAGACCAGGGACCTACGAGCAGTACTTC. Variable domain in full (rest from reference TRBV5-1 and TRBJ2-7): KAGVTQTPRYLIKTRGQQVTLSCSPISGHRSVSWYQQTPGQGLQFLFEYFSETQRNKGNFPGRFSGRQFSNSRSEMNVSTLELGDSALYLCASSLGRPGTYEQYFGPGTRLTVT.

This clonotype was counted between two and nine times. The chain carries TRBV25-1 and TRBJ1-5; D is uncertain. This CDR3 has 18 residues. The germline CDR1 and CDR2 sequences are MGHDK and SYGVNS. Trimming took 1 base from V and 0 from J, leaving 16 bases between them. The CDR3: CASSESQPLGGSNQPQHF. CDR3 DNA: TGTGCCAGCAGTGAATCCCAACCGTTGGGCGGTAGCAATCAGCCCCAGCATTTT. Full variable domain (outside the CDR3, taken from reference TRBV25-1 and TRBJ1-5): EADIYQTPRYLVIGTGKKITLECSQTMGHDKMYWYQQDPGMELHLIHYSYGVNSTEKGDLSSESTVSRIRTEHFPLTLESARPSHTSQYLCASSESQPLGGSNQPQHFGDGTRLSIL.

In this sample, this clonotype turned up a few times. Written as DNA, the CDR3 is TGTGCCACCAGCCCAGGACAGGTGGACAATCAGCCCCAGCATTTT. This sequence encodes CATSPGQVDNQPQHF. V usage is TRBV15 and J usage is TRBJ1-5; 7 bases fit TRBD1. The CDR3 runs to 15 residues. Germline CDR1 reads LNHNV; CDR2 reads YYDKDF (reference sequence). Trimming at V came to 5 bases and at J to 3 bases, leaving 7 bases not matched to a gene.

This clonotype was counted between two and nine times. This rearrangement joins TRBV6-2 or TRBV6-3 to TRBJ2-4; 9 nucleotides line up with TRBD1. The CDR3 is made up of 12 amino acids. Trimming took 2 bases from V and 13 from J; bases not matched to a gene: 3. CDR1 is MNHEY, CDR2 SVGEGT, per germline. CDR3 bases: TGTGCCAGCAGTTACCCAGACAGGGGGCAGTACTTC. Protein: CASSYPDRGQYF.

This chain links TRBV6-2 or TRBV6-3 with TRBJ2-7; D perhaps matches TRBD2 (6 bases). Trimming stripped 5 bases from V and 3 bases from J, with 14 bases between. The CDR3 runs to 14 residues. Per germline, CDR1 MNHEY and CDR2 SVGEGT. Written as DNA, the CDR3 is TGTGCCAGCAGTGCCAGGTTGGGGGGCTACGAGCAGTACTTC. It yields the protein CASSARLGGYEQYF.

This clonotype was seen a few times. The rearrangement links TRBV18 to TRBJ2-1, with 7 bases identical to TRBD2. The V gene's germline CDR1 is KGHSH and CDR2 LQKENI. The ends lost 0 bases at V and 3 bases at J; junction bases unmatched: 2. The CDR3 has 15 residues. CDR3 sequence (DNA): TGTGCCAGCTCACCACCGGCTAGCGGCTACAATGAGCAGTTCTTC. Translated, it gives CASSPPASGYNEQFF.

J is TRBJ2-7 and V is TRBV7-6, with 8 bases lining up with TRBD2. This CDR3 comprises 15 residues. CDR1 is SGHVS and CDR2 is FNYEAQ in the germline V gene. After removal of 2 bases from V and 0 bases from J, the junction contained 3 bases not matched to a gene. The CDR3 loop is CASSLLGTSSYEQYF. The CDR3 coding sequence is TGTGCCAGCAGCTTATTGGGGACTAGCTCCTACGAGCAGTACTTC.

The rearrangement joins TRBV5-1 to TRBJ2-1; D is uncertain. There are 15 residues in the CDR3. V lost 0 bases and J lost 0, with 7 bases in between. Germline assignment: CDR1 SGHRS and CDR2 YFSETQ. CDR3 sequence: CASSLEGYSYNEQFF. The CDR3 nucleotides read TGCGCCAGCAGCTTGGAGGGCTACTCCTACAATGAGCAGTTCTTC.

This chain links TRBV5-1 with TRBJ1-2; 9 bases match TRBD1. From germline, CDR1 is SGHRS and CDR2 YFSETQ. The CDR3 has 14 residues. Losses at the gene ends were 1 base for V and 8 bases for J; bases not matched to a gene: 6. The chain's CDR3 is CASSLRDRVSGYTF. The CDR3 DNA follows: TGCGCCAGCAGCTTGAGGGACAGGGTATCCGGCTACACCTTC.

CDR3 in amino acids: CASSTWTSGSLDNEQFF. CDR3 coding DNA: TGTGCCAGCAGCACCTGGACTAGCGGGAGTCTGGACAATGAGCAGTTCTTC. The chain uses TRBV7-2 and TRBJ2-1, with 13 bases matching TRBD2. The CDR3 runs to 17 residues. Germline assignment: CDR1 SGHTA and CDR2 FQGNSA. After removal of 5 bases from V and 5 bases from J, the junction contained 9 bases not matched to a gene.

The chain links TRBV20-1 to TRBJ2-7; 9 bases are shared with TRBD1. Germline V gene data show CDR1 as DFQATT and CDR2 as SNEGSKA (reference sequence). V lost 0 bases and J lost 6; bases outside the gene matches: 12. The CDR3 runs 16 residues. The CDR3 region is CSARDSSEGQGGEQYF. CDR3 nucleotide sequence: TGCAGTGCTAGAGACTCCTCCGAGGGACAGGGAGGCGAGCAGTACTTC.

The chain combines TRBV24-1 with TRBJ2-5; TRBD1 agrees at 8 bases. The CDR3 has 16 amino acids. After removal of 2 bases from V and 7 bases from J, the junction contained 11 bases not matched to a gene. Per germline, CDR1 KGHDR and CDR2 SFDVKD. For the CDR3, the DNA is TGTGCCACCAGTGATTCCGTGGCAGGGGGCAAGGGGACCCAGTACTTC. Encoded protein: CATSDSVAGGKGTQYF.

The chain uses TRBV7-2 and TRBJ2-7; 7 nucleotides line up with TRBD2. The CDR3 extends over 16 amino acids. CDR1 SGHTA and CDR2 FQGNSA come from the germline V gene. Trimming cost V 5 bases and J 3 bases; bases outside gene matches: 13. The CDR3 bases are TGTGCCAGCAGCGCCAAGGGGAGGGAGGGAGGCTACGAGCAGTACTTC. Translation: CASSAKGREGGYEQYF.

The CDR3 is CASSFESSYEQYF. The CDR3, as DNA: TGTGCCAGCAGCTTTGAAAGCTCCTACGAGCAGTACTTC. V gene TRBV7-9 combines with J gene TRBJ2-7; D is undetermined. The V gene lost 3 bases and the J gene lost 0 bases, with 6 bases spanning the gap. CDR3 length: 13 residues. CDR1 is SEHNR, CDR2 FQNEAQ, per germline (reference sequence).

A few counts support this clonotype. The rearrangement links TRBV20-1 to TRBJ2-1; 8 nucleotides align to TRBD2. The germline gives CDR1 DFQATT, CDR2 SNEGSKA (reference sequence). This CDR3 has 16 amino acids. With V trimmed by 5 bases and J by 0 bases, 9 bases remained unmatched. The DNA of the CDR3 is TGCAGTGCTCTCAATTTAGCGGGGAGCTCCTACAATGAGCAGTTCTTC. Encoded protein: CSALNLAGSSYNEQFF.

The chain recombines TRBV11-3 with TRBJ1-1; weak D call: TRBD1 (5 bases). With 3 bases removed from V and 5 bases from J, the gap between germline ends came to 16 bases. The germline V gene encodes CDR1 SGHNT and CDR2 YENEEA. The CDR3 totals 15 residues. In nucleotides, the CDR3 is TGTGCCAGCAGCTTCGGGCAGGGCGAAGGAACTGAAGCTTTCTTT. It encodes CASSFGQGEGTEAFF.

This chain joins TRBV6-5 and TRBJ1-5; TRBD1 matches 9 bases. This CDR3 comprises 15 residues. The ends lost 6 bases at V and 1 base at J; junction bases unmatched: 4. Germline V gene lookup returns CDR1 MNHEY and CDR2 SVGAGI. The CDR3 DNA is TGTGCCAGCAGAATCACAGGGGGCAGCAATCAGCCCCAGCATTTT. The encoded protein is CASRITGGSNQPQHF.

The CDR3 DNA is TGTGCCATCAGTGAGCCGGGACTTATTGGAGAGCAGTTCTTC. Translating gives CAISEPGLIGEQFF. The rearrangement links TRBV10-3 to TRBJ2-1, with a weak D call TRBD2 (6 bases). Germline V CDR1 and CDR2: ENHRY, SYGVKD. Trimming left V 2 bases short and J 10 bases short, with 15 bases between. The CDR3 runs 14 residues.